The 25 T cell receptor beta chains below were found in one sample sequenced in a study of T cells in Graves' hyperthyroidism and ophthalmopathy. Researchers amplified the TCR beta CDR3 regions from RNA transcripts. First-round RT-PCR of the TCR CDR3 relied on the HTBI primer set. Using its own MiXCR run on the multiplex PCR reads, TCRdb lists one record per CDR3 protein. The repertoire consists of fewer than 200,000 distinct CDR3 sequences, with more than 15% occurring once and the leading ten covering 25% to 35%. The specimen sequenced was blood. These receptors were obtained from a woman aged 45-59 years with Graves' hyperthyroidism.

As to this clonotype: This may arise from a read error, as a much more abundant clone is one base away. The chain combines TRBV20-1 with TRBJ1-1; weak D call: TRBD1 (5 bases). Trimming removed 2 bases at V and 7 bases at J, with 17 bases between. Germline assignment: CDR1 DFQATT and CDR2 SNEGSKA (reference sequence). This CDR3 comprises 14 residues. The CDR3 is CSARPWGGGIEAFF. The CDR3 DNA sequence: TGCAGTGCTAGACCCTGGGGCGGAGGGATTGAAGCTTTCTTT.

This clonotype occurred many times. For the CDR3, the DNA is TGCGCCAGCAGCGCTGTCAGGAATTCCTTTGAGCAGTACTTC. Its translation is CASSAVRNSFEQYF. This sequence joins TRBV5-1 and TRBJ2-7, with D hard to call. The germline V and J ends were trimmed by 4 bases and 7 bases, with 18 bases remaining between them. The length of the CDR3 is 14 residues. Germline V gene sequence: CDR1 SGHRS, CDR2 YFSETQ.

This chain joins TRBV12-5 and TRBJ1-1; D possibly corresponds to TRBD1 (6 bases). CDR3 length: 12 amino acids. Trimming took 1 base from V and 6 from J, leaving 6 bases between them. CDR1 is LGHNT, CDR2 FRNRAP, per germline. The CDR3, as DNA: TGTGCTAGTGGTTTGGGGACAGCTGAAGCTTTCTTT. Translation gives CASGLGTAEAFF.

The chain carries TRBV24-1 and TRBJ1-1; TRBD1 matches 11 bases. Germline V gene sequence: CDR1 KGHDR, CDR2 SFDVKD. This CDR3 is 16 amino acids long. The V and J ends lost 4 bases and 1 base, in that order; junction bases with no gene match: 4. The CDR3 DNA reads as TGTGCCACCAGTGACCGGACAGGGGGCCGGAACACTGAAGCTTTCTTT. It translates to CATSDRTGGRNTEAFF.

Ten or more counts support this clonotype. V gene TRBV5-1 combines with J gene TRBJ2-2; D might be TRBD1 (6 bases). The V gene lost 0 bases and the J gene lost 5 bases, with 11 bases spanning the gap. In germline, CDR1 is SGHRS, CDR2 YFSETQ. The CDR3 runs to 15 residues. DNA of the CDR3: TGCGCCAGCAGCTTGGATGGACAGAGTACCGGGGAGCTGTTTTTT. Translation: CASSLDGQSTGELFF.

This chain links TRBV15 with TRBJ1-1; D possibly corresponds to TRBD1 (5 bases). In germline, CDR1 is LNHNV, CDR2 YYDKDF (reference sequence). Trimming stripped 1 base from V and 7 bases from J, with 22 bases between. This CDR3 is 17 amino acids long. As DNA, the CDR3 is TGTGCCACCAGCAGAGGGGGGGGGGTACAGCTTGAAGTTGAAGCTTTCTTT. It specifies CATSRGGGVQLEVEAFF.

The table lists this clonotype with many counts. This sequence joins TRBV20-1 and TRBJ2-3; TRBD2 aligns across 10 bases. V shed 0 bases and J 8 bases; nucleotides not matched to a gene: 8. CDR1 and CDR2 (germline): DFQATT, SNEGSKA (reference sequence). The CDR3 extends over 15 amino acids. The CDR3 here is CSARDSGGAVGTQYF. DNA for the CDR3: TGCAGTGCTAGAGACAGCGGGGGGGCCGTAGGTACGCAGTATTTT.

This clonotype was found many times. CDR3 sequence: CASRPTATNEKLFF. The CDR3 bases are TGCGCCAGCAGACCGACCGCAACTAATGAAAAACTGTTTTTT. This chain links TRBV5-1 with TRBJ1-4; D gene unclear. Looked up from germline, CDR1 is SGHRS and CDR2 is YFSETQ. Trimming took off 5 bases at V and 0 bases at J, with 8 bases between the two ends. The CDR3 spans 14 residues.

The rearrangement uses TRBV20-1 and TRBJ2-2, with D unclear. The CDR3 is made up of 13 amino acids. V was clipped by 1 base and J by 7 bases, with 10 bases between them. Germline V gives CDR1 DFQATT, CDR2 SNEGSKA (reference sequence). CDR3 region: CSARGGTDGELFF. The CDR3 DNA is TGCAGTGCTAGAGGCGGTACAGACGGGGAGCTGTTTTTT.

This clonotype appeared many times. This chain links TRBV6-1 with TRBJ1-4; TRBD1 aligns across 9 bases. From germline, CDR1 is MNHNS and CDR2 SASEGT. Unmatched junction bases numbered 8, after V lost 7 bases and J lost 8 bases. The CDR3 totals 14 residues. The CDR3 is CASIRDRAAEKLFF. In DNA form, the CDR3 reads TGTGCCAGCATTCGGGACAGGGCGGCCGAAAAACTGTTTTTT.

At least ten counts were recorded for this clonotype. The V and J genes are TRBV6-2 or TRBV6-3 and TRBJ2-6; D gene uncertain. There are 13 residues in the CDR3. The V and J ends lost 11 bases and 3 bases respectively, with 11 bases between them. Germline V gives CDR1 MNHEY, CDR2 SVGEGT. As DNA, the CDR3 is TGTGCCTCGGAGTTGAGTGGGGCCAACGTCCTGACTTTC. This codes for CASELSGANVLTF.

This clonotype was picked up many times. The chain couples TRBV20-1 to TRBJ2-3; D possibly corresponds to TRBD1 (6 bases). V was cut by 6 bases and J by 5 bases, with 21 bases left in between. CDR3 length: 15 amino acids. Germline lookup yields CDR1 DFQATT and CDR2 SNEGSKA (reference sequence). The CDR3 protein is CSAAHRDLGEDTQYF. CDR3 DNA sequence: TGCAGTGCGGCTCACAGGGATTTGGGTGAAGATACGCAGTATTTT.

This clonotype was observed many times. The V gene is TRBV28, the J gene TRBJ1-1; D may be TRBD1 (6 bases). Looked up from germline, CDR1 is MDHEN and CDR2 is SYDVKM. The CDR3 extends over 15 amino acids. The V and J ends lost 3 bases and 1 base respectively, with 12 bases between them. The CDR3 here is CASSFVSGANTEAFF. Here the CDR3 DNA reads TGTGCCAGCAGTTTTGTGTCGGGGGCGAACACTGAAGCTTTCTTT.

The rearrangement links TRBV15 to TRBJ1-1; 12 bases are a match to TRBD1. This CDR3 has 16 amino acids. The V and J ends lost 1 base and 4 bases, in that order; junction bases with no gene match: 4. CDR1 is LNHNV and CDR2 is YYDKDF in the germline V gene (reference sequence). The CDR3 region has the DNA TGTGCCACCAGCAGAGGGCTGGGACAGGGGGCCACTGAAGCTTTCTTT. This codes for CATSRGLGQGATEAFF.

This clonotype was counted many times. The V gene is TRBV10-3, the J gene TRBJ1-1; perhaps TRBD1 as D (6 bases). This CDR3 contains 12 residues. With 10 bases removed from V and 1 base from J, the gap between germline ends came to 10 bases. Germline V lookup: CDR1 ENHRY, CDR2 SYGVKD. Written as DNA, the CDR3 is TGTGCCACGAACAGGGAGAACACTGAAGCTTTCTTT. Protein product: CATNRENTEAFF.

As concerns this clonotype: Sequence at one end of the junction differs from germline and may be a read error. The J gene is TRBJ2-7, the V gene TRBV18; the match to TRBD1 covers 7 bases. Germline V gives CDR1 KGHSH, CDR2 LQKENI. This CDR3 has 13 residues. CDR3 in amino acids: CASPPNRGYEQYF. CDR3 DNA sequence: TGTGCCAGCCCACCAAACAGGGGTTACGAGCAGTACTTC. Using reference TRBV18 and TRBJ2-7 for the parts outside the CDR3, the full variable domain is NAGVMQNPRHLVRRRGQEARLRCSPMKGHSHVYWYRQLPEEGLKFMVYLQKENIIDESGMPKERFSAEFPKEGPSILRIQQVVRGDSAAYFCASPPNRGYEQYFGPGTRLTVT.

This clonotype was counted ten times or more. V gene TRBV20-1 combines with J gene TRBJ1-1; D gene ambiguous. CDR3 size: 12 residues. The germline V and J ends were trimmed by 6 bases and 1 base, with 9 bases remaining between them. Looked up from germline, CDR1 is DFQATT and CDR2 is SNEGSKA (reference sequence). The CDR3, as DNA: TGCAGTGCCTCCCCCCCGAACACTGAAGCTTTCTTT. This translates into CSASPPNTEAFF.

This clonotype was seen at least ten times. The chain has TRBV5-1 and TRBJ2-5; no reliable D call. Germline V CDR1 and CDR2: SGHRS, YFSETQ. Trimming took 0 bases from V and 6 from J, leaving 6 bases between them. This CDR3 has 12 amino acids. The CDR3 spells CASSLAWKTQYF. CDR3 DNA: TGCGCCAGCAGCTTGGCTTGGAAGACCCAGTACTTC.

This clonotype has ten or more counts. The chain employs TRBV6-1 and TRBJ1-5, with a weak D call TRBD1 (6 bases). The CDR3 runs 17 residues. Germline CDR1 is MNHNS and CDR2 is SASEGT. V lost 4 bases, J lost 2 bases, and 18 bases lay in between. In DNA, the CDR3 is TGTGCCAGCAGTGCACAGTGGGCAGGGGATGGCAATCAGCCCCAGCATTTT. Its translation is CASSAQWAGDGNQPQHF.

The chain carries TRBV5-1 and TRBJ2-1, with D tentatively TRBD1 (6 bases). This CDR3 region has 17 residues. Germline V CDR1 and CDR2: SGHRS, YFSETQ. V gave up 0 bases and J gave up 8 bases, with 21 bases separating them. The CDR3 is CASSLVFRGSQGDEQFF. The CDR3 DNA follows: TGCGCCAGCAGCTTGGTTTTTAGGGGGTCCCAAGGGGATGAGCAGTTCTTC.

This clonotype was detected ten times or more. This rearrangement joins TRBV2 to TRBJ2-6; 8 bases line up with TRBD2. Germline V gene data show CDR1 as SNHLY and CDR2 as FYNNEI. The CDR3 is 13 amino acids. V shed 11 bases, J shed 0 bases, and the junction held 0 bases outside the gene matches. The CDR3 DNA follows: TGTGCCGCGGGGGGCTCTGGGGCCAACGTCCTGACTTTC. Protein: CAAGGSGANVLTF.

At least ten counts were recorded for this clonotype. V is TRBV6-1 and J is TRBJ1-1, with a possible D match to TRBD1 (6 bases). This CDR3 contains 17 residues. Looked up from germline, CDR1 is MNHNS and CDR2 is SASEGT. V was cut by 1 base and J by 5 bases, with 20 bases left in between. The CDR3 region is CASSEDPARGWKTEAFF. CDR3 DNA sequence: TGTGCCAGCAGTGAAGATCCGGCTAGGGGGTGGAAGACTGAAGCTTTCTTT.

The count of this clonotype is one. The chain employs TRBV12-3 or TRBV12-4 and TRBJ2-2, with D unclear. V dropped 8 bases and J dropped 0 bases, with 10 bases sitting between them. This CDR3 spans 14 amino acids. CDR3 protein: CASGKGANTGELFF. CDR3 nucleotide sequence: TGTGCCAGCGGTAAAGGAGCGAACACCGGGGAGCTGTTTTTT.

This clonotype has ten or more counts. V is TRBV7-3 and J is TRBJ2-5; D is perhaps TRBD2 (5 bases). The V end lost 3 bases, the J end lost 1 base, and 12 bases lay between the germline ends. Germline V gene lookup returns CDR1 SGHTA and CDR2 FQGTGA. This CDR3 region has 15 residues. The CDR3 bases are TGTGCCAGCAGCTTTGGCGGGCTTGCCCAAGAGACCCAGTACTTC. Amino acid sequence: CASSFGGLAQETQYF.

This clonotype was counted many times. The V gene is TRBV3-1, the J gene TRBJ2-6, with D uncertain. Trimming took 2 bases from V and 0 from J, leaving 5 bases between them. This CDR3 comprises 15 residues. CDR1 is LGHDT, CDR2 YNNKEL, per germline (reference sequence). The CDR3 region has the DNA TGTGCCAGCAGCCAACATGGCTCTGGGGCCAACGTCCTGACTTTC. Its translation: CASSQHGSGANVLTF.